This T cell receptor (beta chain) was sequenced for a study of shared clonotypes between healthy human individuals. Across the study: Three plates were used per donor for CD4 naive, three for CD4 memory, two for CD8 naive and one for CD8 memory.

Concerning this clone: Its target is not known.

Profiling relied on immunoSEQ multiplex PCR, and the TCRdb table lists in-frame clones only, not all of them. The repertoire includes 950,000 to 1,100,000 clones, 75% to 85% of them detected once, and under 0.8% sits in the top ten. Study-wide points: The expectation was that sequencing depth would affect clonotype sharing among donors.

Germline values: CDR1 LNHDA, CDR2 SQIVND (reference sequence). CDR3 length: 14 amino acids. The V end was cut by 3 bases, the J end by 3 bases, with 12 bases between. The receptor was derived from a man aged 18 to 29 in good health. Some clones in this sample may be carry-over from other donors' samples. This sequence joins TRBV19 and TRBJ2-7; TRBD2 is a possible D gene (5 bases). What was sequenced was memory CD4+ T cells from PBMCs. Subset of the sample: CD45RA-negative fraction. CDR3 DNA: TGTGCCAGTAGTATTTGGGAGAGCGGCTACGAGCAGTACTTC. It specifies CASSIWESGYEQYF.